The clone carrying this T cell receptor beta chain was observed at least ten times. Its antigen is unknown. TCRdb re-called the 5' RACE reads through MiXCR, storing one row per CDR3 protein. The repertoire has roughly 700,000 distinct CDR3 sequences, roughly 19% of them found once; the top ten carry about 19%. The V end was cut by 0 bases, the J end by 4 bases, with 10 bases between. This CDR3 is built from 14 residues. Germline assignment: CDR1 SGHRS and CDR2 YFSETQ. This sample is drawn from a study of CD8 T cells in ankylosing spondylitis. Study conclusions and caveats: Earlier studies detected some motif variants in reactive arthritis synovial fluid and blood. Blood of patients with ankylosing spondylitis appeared to be characterized by a TCR beta motif of several highly homologous variants. As reported, disease-linked clones showed significant enrichment in matched ankylosing spondylitis synovial fluid.

The sequencing sample was made of blood, either unsorted or a sorted T cell fraction (not recorded which). The chain has TRBV5-1 and TRBJ1-2; maybe TRBD1 (6 bases). The receptor was derived from a male donor with ankylosing spondylitis. Here the CDR3 DNA reads TGCGCCAGCAGCTTGGAGGGGGGTAGCTATGGCTACACCTTC. Amino acid sequence: CASSLEGGSYGYTF.